Here is one T cell receptor (beta chain) with its context. Its antigen is not known. The PCR ran on 60 Vbeta and 13 Jbeta primers. Clones were read by immunoSEQ multiplex PCR, and TCRdb kept only the in-frame ones, dropping some. The sample shows tens of thousands of clones, around 64% of them seen only once. This sample is drawn from a study of cytomegalovirus exposure and HLA in healthy donors. General study findings and limits: A later analysis found TCR association rates differed by HLA locus, highest for DRB1 and lowest for HLA-C. Later work showed greater clonal expansion in HLA-associated TCR beta chains than in equally common others.

Trimming took off 7 bases at V and 1 base at J, with 10 bases between the two ends. Germline values: CDR1 SGHVS, CDR2 FNYEAQ. This CDR3 region has 13 residues. The TCR sequence derives from a human donor in good health. The material sequenced was PBMCs. V gene TRBV7-6 combines with J gene TRBJ1-1; a weak D match, TRBD1 (6 bases). The CDR3 region is CASTQDRNTEAFF. The CDR3 region has the DNA TGTGCCAGCACCCAGGACAGGAACACTGAAGCTTTCTTT. Combining the CDR3 with reference TRBV7-6 and TRBJ1-1 gives the whole variable domain GAGVSQSPRYKVTKRGQDVALRCDPISGHVSLYWYRQALGQGPEFLTYFNYEAQQDKSGLPNDRFSAERPEGSISTLTIQRTEQRDSAMYRCASTQDRNTEAFFGQGTRLTVV.